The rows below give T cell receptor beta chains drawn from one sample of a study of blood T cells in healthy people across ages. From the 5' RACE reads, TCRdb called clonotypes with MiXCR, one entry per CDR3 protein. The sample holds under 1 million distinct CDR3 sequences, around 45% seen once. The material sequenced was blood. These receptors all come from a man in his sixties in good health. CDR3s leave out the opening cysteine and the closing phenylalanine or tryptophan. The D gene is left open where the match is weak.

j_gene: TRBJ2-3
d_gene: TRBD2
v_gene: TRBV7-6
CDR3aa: ASTLAGGRTDTQY

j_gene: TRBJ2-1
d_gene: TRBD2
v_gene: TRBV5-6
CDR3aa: ASSLEGSVAGAYNEQF

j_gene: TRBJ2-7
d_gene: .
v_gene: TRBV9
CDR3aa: ASSVDPGTYEQY

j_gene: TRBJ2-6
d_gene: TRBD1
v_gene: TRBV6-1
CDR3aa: ASSGGQHTGGANVLT

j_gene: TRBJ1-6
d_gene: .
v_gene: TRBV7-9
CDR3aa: ASSPQWGNSPLH

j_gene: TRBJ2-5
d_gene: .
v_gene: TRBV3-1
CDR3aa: ASSQGRTKGRQETQY

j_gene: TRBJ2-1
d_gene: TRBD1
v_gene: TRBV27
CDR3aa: ANSSTPGQGGHYNEQF

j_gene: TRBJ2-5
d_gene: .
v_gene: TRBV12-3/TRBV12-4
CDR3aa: ASSPTGSRETQY

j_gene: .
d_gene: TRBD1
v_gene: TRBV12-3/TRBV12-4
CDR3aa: ASRADRDRYEQY

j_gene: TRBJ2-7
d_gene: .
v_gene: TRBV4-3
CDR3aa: ASSQEAGAPWEQY

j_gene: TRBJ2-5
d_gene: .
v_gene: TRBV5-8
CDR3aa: ASRHLETQY

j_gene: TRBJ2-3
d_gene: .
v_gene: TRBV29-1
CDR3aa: SAGNVRGQGDTQY

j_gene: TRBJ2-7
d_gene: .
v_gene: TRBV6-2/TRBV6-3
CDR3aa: ANSLPLPDTLRTYEQY

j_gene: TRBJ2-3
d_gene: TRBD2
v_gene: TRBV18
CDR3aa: ASSPIAGESDTQY

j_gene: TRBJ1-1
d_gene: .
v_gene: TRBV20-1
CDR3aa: SAFRITEAF

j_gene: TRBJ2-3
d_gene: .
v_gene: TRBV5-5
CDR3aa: ASSLAQETRTDTQY

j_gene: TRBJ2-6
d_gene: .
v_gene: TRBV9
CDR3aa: ASSGGGAGANVLT

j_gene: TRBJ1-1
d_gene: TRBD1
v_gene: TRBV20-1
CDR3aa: SAGGQGPNTEAF

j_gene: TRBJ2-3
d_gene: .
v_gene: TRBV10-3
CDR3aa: AISERLGQTRTDTQY

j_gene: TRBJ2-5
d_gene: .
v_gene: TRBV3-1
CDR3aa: ASSQEALATLGKQY

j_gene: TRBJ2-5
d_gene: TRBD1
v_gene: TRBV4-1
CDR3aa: ASSQGQGPLCEQY

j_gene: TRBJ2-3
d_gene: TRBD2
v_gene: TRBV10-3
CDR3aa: AIRETSGGSSTDTQY

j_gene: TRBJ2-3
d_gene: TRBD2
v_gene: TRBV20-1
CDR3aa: SARRLAGSGTDTQY

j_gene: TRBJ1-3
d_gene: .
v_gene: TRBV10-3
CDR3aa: AIGNQGHGNTIY

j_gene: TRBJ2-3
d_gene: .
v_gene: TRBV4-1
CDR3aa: ASSQDRGRGDEQY

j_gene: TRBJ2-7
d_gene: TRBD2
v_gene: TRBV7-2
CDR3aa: ASSIRPSGGTHEQY

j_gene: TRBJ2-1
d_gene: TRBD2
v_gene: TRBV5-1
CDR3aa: ASSLVPSGGIDEQF

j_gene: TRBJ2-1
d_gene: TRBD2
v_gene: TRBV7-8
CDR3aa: ASTELARDSNEQF

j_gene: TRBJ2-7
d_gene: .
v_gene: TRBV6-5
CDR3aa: ASSPRLAHSHEQY

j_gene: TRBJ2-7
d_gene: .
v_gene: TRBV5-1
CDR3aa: ASSHLDRNTYEQY

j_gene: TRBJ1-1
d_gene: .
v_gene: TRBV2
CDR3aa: ASSEALLNTEAF

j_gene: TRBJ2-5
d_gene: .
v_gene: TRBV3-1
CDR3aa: ASSRPGGPGIETQY

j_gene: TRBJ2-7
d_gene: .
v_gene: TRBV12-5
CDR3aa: ASGLDGDRRYEQY

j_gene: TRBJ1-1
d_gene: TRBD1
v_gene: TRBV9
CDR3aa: ASSAGGLNPEAF

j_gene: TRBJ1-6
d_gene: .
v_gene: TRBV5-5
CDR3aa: ASSLAPTEDSPLH

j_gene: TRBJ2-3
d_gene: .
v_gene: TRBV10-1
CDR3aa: ASSEAKENTQY

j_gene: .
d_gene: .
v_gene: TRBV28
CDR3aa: ASSSGVTYEQY

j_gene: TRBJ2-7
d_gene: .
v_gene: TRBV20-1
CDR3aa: SGADQTSTYEQY

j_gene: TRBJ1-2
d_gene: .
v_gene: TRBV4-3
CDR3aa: ASSQAGQAYGYT

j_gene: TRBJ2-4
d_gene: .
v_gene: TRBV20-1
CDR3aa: SASRDSLGYEQY

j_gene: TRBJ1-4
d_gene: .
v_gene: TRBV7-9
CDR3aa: ASSSTRGGGEKLF

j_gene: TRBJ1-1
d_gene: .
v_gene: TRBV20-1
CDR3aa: SARRTTEAF